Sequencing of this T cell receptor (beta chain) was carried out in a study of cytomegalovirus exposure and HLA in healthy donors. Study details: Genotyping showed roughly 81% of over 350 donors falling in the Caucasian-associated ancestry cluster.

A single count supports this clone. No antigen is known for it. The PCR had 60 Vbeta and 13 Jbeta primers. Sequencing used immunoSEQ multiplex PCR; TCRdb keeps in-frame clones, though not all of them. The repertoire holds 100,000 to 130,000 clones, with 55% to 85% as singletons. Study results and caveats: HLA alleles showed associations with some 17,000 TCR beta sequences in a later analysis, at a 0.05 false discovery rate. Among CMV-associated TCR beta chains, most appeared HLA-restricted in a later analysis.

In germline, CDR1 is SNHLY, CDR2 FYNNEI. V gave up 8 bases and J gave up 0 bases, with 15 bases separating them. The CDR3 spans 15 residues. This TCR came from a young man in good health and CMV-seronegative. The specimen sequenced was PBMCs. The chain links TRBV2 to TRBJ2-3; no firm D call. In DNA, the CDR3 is TGTGCCAGCGGAGAACGGCCACATAGCACAGATACGCAGTATTTT. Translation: CASGERPHSTDTQYF.